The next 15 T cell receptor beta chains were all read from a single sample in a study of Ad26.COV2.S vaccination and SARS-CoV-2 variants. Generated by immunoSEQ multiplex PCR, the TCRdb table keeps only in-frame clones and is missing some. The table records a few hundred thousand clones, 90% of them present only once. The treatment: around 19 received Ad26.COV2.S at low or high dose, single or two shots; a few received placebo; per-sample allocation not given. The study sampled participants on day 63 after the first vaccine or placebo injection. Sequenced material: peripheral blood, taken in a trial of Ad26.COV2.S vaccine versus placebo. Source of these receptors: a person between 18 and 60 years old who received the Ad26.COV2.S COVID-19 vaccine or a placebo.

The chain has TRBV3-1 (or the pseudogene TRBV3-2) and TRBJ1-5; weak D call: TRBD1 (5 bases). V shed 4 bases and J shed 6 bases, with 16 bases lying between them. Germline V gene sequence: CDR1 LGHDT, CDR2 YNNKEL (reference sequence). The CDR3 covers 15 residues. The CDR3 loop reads CASSPRGGGVQPQHF. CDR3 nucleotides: TGTGCCAGCAGCCCCCGGGGAGGAGGGGTTCAGCCCCAGCATTTT.

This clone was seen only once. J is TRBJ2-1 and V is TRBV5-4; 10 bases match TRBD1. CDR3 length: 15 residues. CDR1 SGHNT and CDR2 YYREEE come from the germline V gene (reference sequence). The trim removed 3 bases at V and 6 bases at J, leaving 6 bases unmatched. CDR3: CASSSPGQGTNEQFF. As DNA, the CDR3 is TGTGCCAGCAGCTCGCCGGGACAGGGGACCAATGAGCAGTTCTTC.

CDR3 coding DNA: TGTGCCAGCAGCTCTACAGGGCCGAACACCGGGGAGCTGTTTTTT. This translates into CASSSTGPNTGELFF. The rearrangement links TRBV7-3 to TRBJ2-2; maybe TRBD1 (6 bases). The CDR3 spans 15 residues. Germline CDR1 and CDR2: SGHTA and FQGTGA. V was clipped by 4 bases and J by 0 bases, with 9 bases between them.

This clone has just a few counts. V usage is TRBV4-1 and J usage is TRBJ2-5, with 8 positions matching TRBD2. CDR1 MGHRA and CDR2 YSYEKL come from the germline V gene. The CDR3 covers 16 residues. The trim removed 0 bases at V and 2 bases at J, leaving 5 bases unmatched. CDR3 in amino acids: CASSQDRGGSQETQYF. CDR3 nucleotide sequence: TGCGCCAGCAGCCAAGATCGGGGGGGCAGTCAAGAGACCCAGTACTTC.

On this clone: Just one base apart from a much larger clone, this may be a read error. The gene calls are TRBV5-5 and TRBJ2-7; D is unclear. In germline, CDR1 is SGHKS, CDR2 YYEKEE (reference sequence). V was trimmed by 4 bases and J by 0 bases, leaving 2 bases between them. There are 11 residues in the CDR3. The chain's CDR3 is CASSISYEQYF. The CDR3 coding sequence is TGTGCCAGCAGCATCTCCTACGAGCAGTACTTC.

The CDR3 DNA follows: TGTGCCAGCAGCTTCCTCGGGGGGATTGGGCAGCCCCAGCATTTT. Residues: CASSFLGGIGQPQHF. The chain couples TRBV7-2 to TRBJ1-5; D perhaps matches TRBD1 (5 bases). Germline-derived CDR1 and CDR2 are SGHTA and FQGNSA. This CDR3 region has 15 residues. Trimming took 3 bases from V and 7 from J, leaving 16 bases between them. Variable domain in full (rest from reference TRBV7-2 and TRBJ1-5): GAGVSQSPSNKVTEKGKDVELRCDPISGHTALYWYRQSLGQGLEFLIYFQGNSAPDKSGLPSDRFSAERTGGSVSTLTIQRTQQEDSAVYLCASSFLGGIGQPQHFGDGTRLSIL.

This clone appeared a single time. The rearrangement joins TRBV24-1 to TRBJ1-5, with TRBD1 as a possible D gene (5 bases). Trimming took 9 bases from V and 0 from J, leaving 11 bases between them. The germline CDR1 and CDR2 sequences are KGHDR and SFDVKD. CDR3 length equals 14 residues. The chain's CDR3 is CATGTASSNQPQHF. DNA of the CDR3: TGTGCCACCGGGACTGCCTCTAGCAATCAGCCCCAGCATTTT.

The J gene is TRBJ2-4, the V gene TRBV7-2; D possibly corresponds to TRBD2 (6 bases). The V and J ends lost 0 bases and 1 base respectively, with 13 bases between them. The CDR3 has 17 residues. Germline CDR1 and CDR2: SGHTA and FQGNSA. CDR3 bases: TGTGCCAGCAGCTTAGCGGGAGGAACGGGGGCCAAAAACATTCAGTACTTC. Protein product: CASSLAGGTGAKNIQYF.

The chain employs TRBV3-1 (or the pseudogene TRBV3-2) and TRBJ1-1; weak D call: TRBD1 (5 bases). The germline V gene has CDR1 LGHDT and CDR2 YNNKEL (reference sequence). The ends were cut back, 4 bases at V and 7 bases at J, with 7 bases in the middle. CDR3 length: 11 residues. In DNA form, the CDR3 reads TGTGCCAGCAGCCGCGACAGTGAAGCTTTCTTT. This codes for CASSRDSEAFF.

The CDR3 DNA reads TGTGCCAGCAGTGAAGTTGGCGGGAAACCGTATGAGACCCAGTACTTC. It yields the protein CASSEVGGKPYETQYF. This chain joins TRBV2 and TRBJ2-5, with D maybe TRBD2 (6 bases). CDR1 SNHLY and CDR2 FYNNEI come from the germline V gene. V lost 1 base and J 5 bases, leaving 17 bases between the germline ends. This CDR3 comprises 16 residues. Combining the CDR3 with reference TRBV2 and TRBJ2-5 gives the whole variable domain EPEVTQTPSHQVTQMGQEVILRCVPISNHLYFYWYRQILGQKVEFLVSFYNNEISEKSEIFDDQFSVERPDGSNFTLKIRSTKLEDSAMYFCASSEVGGKPYETQYFGPGTRLLVL.

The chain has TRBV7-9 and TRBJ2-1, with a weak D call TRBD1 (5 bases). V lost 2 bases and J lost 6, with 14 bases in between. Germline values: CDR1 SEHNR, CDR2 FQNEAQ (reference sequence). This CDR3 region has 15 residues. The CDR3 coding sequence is TGTGCCAGCAGCTTAACTCTAGGGGTGGGCAATGAGCAGTTCTTC. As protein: CASSLTLGVGNEQFF. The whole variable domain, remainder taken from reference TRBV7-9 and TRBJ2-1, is DTGVSQNPRHKITKRGQNVTFRCDPISEHNRLYWYRQTLGQGPEFLTYFQNEAQLEKSRLLSDRFSAERPKGSFSTLEIQRTEQGDSAMYLCASSLTLGVGNEQFFGPGTRLTVL.

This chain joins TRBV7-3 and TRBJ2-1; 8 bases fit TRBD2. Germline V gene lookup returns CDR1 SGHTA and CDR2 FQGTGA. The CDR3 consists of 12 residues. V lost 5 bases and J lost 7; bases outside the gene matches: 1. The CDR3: CASSPSGNEQFF. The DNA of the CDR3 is TGTGCCAGCAGCCCTAGCGGGAATGAGCAGTTCTTC.

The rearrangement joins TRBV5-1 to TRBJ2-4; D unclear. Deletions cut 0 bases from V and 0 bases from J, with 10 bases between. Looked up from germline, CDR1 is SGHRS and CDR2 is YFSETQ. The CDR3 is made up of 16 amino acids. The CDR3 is CASSLGDSIAKNIQYF. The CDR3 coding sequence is TGCGCCAGCAGCTTGGGGGATTCGATAGCCAAAAACATTCAGTACTTC.

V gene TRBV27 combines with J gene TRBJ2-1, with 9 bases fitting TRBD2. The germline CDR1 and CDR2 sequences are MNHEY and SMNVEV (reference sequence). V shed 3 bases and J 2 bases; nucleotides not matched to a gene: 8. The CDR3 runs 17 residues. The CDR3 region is CASSLRGGRAAYNEQFF. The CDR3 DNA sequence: TGTGCCAGCAGTTTGAGGGGCGGGAGGGCCGCCTACAATGAGCAGTTCTTC.

CDR3 amino acids: CASSTHQGAGNQPQHF. In DNA form, the CDR3 reads TGTGCCAGCAGTACGCACCAGGGGGCGGGCAATCAGCCCCAGCATTTT. The gene calls are TRBV28 and TRBJ1-5, with 8 bases matching TRBD1. The CDR3 loop spans 16 amino acids. The V gene's germline CDR1 is MDHEN and CDR2 SYDVKM. The V and J ends lost 5 bases and 2 bases, in that order; junction bases with no gene match: 8.